The 25 T cell receptor beta chains given below trace back to one sample, sequenced in a study of blood T cell repertoires in COVID-19. The data were produced by immunoSEQ multiplex PCR, yet TCRdb's version contains in-frame clones alone and is incomplete. The sample lists fewer than 300,000 clones, around 90% occurring once. Sequences were obtained from peripheral blood. The receptors stem from a young adult with COVID-19, enrolled during active disease.

This clone has a handful of counts. In DNA form, the CDR3 reads TGCAGCGTTGAAGATGTTGGGGACAGGGGGCACAACGAGCAGTACTTC. This encodes CSVEDVGDRGHNEQYF. The chain employs TRBV29-1 and TRBJ2-7, with 12 nucleotides matching TRBD1. The germline V gene encodes CDR1 SQVTM and CDR2 ANQGSEA. Losses at the gene ends were 0 bases for V and 5 bases for J; bases not matched to a gene: 8. The CDR3 loop spans 16 amino acids.

The chain carries TRBV9 and TRBJ1-3; 8 bases are a match to TRBD1. This CDR3 has 17 amino acids. Unmatched junction bases numbered 8, after V lost 0 bases and J lost 3 bases. The V gene's germline CDR1 is SGDLS and CDR2 YYNGEE. In DNA form, the CDR3 reads TGTGCCAGCAGCGTAGCTCCTGGGACAGGTGGTGGAAACACCATATATTTT. Protein product: CASSVAPGTGGGNTIYF.

This clone has just one count. The chain links TRBV6-5 to TRBJ1-2, with D uncertain. The V and J ends lost 2 bases and 4 bases respectively, with 8 bases between them. The germline V gene encodes CDR1 MNHEY and CDR2 SVGAGI. This CDR3 region has 13 residues. The CDR3 sequence: CASSYGRIYGYTF. The CDR3 DNA reads TGTGCCAGCAGTTACGGCAGGATCTATGGCTACACCTTC.

This chain uses TRBV5-1 with TRBJ1-2; 10 bases map to TRBD1. Germline trimming cut 4 bases from V and 6 bases from J; bases unmatched to any gene: 6. The CDR3 loop spans 14 amino acids. Germline CDR1 is SGHRS and CDR2 is YFSETQ. CDR3 bases: TGCGCCAGCAGCCCGGGACAGGGGCTAAATGGCTACACCTTC. Encoded protein: CASSPGQGLNGYTF.

The chain recombines TRBV19 with TRBJ2-2; 10 bases line up with TRBD2. CDR1 and CDR2 from the germline V gene are LNHDA and SQIVND (reference sequence). V shed 3 bases, J shed 0 bases, and the junction held 1 base outside the gene matches. The CDR3 extends over 16 amino acids. In DNA form, the CDR3 reads TGTGCCAGTAGTATTGGACTAGCGGCGAACACCGGGGAGCTGTTTTTT. Translation gives CASSIGLAANTGELFF.

This sequence joins TRBV5-5 and TRBJ1-2; unclear D gene. The germline gives CDR1 SGHKS, CDR2 YYEKEE (reference sequence). The V end was cut by 1 base, the J end by 8 bases, with 15 bases between. The CDR3 length is 14 residues. Here the CDR3 reads CASSLWGGIGGYTF. CDR3 DNA: TGTGCCAGCAGCTTGTGGGGAGGTATCGGCGGCTACACCTTC.

The chain uses TRBV18 and TRBJ1-1; TRBD1 matches 7 bases. V shed 4 bases and J 1 base; nucleotides not matched to a gene: 6. The CDR3 extends over 15 amino acids. Germline values: CDR1 KGHSH, CDR2 LQKENI. CDR3 region: CASSLAGTENTEAFF. CDR3 DNA sequence: TGTGCCAGCTCACTAGCCGGGACAGAGAACACTGAAGCTTTCTTT.

The chain links TRBV5-3 to TRBJ1-4; D possibly corresponds to TRBD1 (6 bases). TRBV5-3 is marked as an open reading frame, function uncertain. Trimming removed 0 bases at V and 8 bases at J, with 8 bases between. CDR3 length: 13 amino acids. The CDR3 DNA reads as TGTGCCAGAAGCTTGGGGGGACAAGAAAAACTGTTTTTT. Protein sequence: CARSLGGQEKLFF.

The gene calls are TRBV19 and TRBJ2-6; tentative D call: TRBD1 (5 bases). Germline V gives CDR1 LNHDA, CDR2 SQIVND (reference sequence). The CDR3 totals 16 residues. V was cut by 5 bases and J by 2 bases, with 13 bases left in between. The CDR3 here is CASSSTGRAGANVLTF. The CDR3 region has the DNA TGTGCCAGTAGTTCTACAGGAAGAGCTGGGGCCAACGTCCTGACTTTC.

The chain is built from TRBV23-1 and TRBJ2-7; D possibly corresponds to TRBD1 (5 bases). Being an ORF, TRBV23-1 has a function that is uncertain. This CDR3 has 14 amino acids. V lost 6 bases to trimming and J lost 0 bases, with 12 bases between them. CDR3 nucleotides: TGCGCCAGCAGCAGGGTCCCTAACTCCTACGAGCAGTACTTC. Protein product: CASSRVPNSYEQYF.

V and J are TRBV6-1 and TRBJ1-5; 8 nucleotides line up with TRBD1. V trimming: 3 bases; J trimming: 9 bases; junction bases outside the gene matches: 7. Germline CDR1 is MNHNS and CDR2 is SASEGT. This CDR3 is built from 14 residues. CDR3: CASSDGQGGWPQHF. The CDR3 DNA follows: TGTGCCAGCAGTGACGGACAGGGCGGTTGGCCCCAGCATTTT.

The chain combines TRBV12-5 with TRBJ2-7; no firm D call. Germline assignment: CDR1 LGHNT and CDR2 FRNRAP. Trimming cost V 1 base and J 4 bases, with 5 bases left between them. CDR3 length: 12 amino acids. The DNA of the CDR3 is TGTGCTAGTGGTTTGGACGGGTACGAGCAGTACTTC. Translated: CASGLDGYEQYF.

This clone was recorded only once. The chain is built from TRBV9 and TRBJ2-1; 13 bases are shared with TRBD2. The CDR3 contains 18 residues. With V trimmed by 0 bases and J by 5 bases, 8 bases remained unmatched. The germline CDR1 and CDR2 sequences are SGDLS and YYNGEE. CDR3 residues: CASSVAWSGTSGNNEQFF. DNA for the CDR3: TGTGCCAGCAGCGTAGCTTGGTCCGGGACTAGCGGGAACAATGAGCAGTTCTTC.

The chain combines TRBV7-8 with TRBJ2-1; 11 bases fit TRBD2. Germline assignment: CDR1 SGHVS and CDR2 FQNEAQ. J was trimmed by 7 bases and V by 4 bases; bases with no gene match: 6. This CDR3 has 15 amino acids. The CDR3 loop reads CASSSPSGRLNEQFF. The DNA of the CDR3 is TGTGCCAGCAGCTCCCCTAGCGGGAGGTTGAATGAGCAGTTCTTC.

J is TRBJ1-1 and V is TRBV9; D unclear. Germline V CDR1 and CDR2: SGDLS, YYNGEE. V dropped 4 bases and J dropped 2 bases, with 9 bases sitting between them. The CDR3 runs to 13 residues. The CDR3 here is CASSRQANTEAFF. The DNA of the CDR3 is TGTGCCAGCAGCCGCCAGGCAAACACTGAAGCTTTCTTT.

This chain joins TRBV28 and TRBJ2-5; 12 bases line up with TRBD2. The length of the CDR3 is 14 residues. The trim removed 6 bases at V and 5 bases at J, leaving 4 bases unmatched. The V gene's germline CDR1 is MDHEN and CDR2 SYDVKM. CDR3 residues: CASSPSGRAETQYF. The CDR3 DNA reads TGTGCCAGCAGCCCTAGCGGGAGGGCCGAGACCCAGTACTTC.

This chain uses TRBV7-2 with TRBJ2-7, with TRBD2 matching over 8 bases. CDR3 length equals 15 residues. V was clipped by 4 bases and J by 5 bases; unmatched bases: 10. Looked up from germline, CDR1 is SGHTA and CDR2 is FQGNSA. Written as DNA, the CDR3 is TGTGCCAGCAGCTCCAGCCCCGGGACTAGTGACGAGCAGTACTTC. Translated, it gives CASSSSPGTSDEQYF.

This chain uses TRBV11-2 with TRBJ2-3; 12 bases align to TRBD2. The V gene's germline CDR1 is SGHAT and CDR2 FQNNGV. This CDR3 has 18 residues. J lost 5 bases, V lost 5 bases, and 14 bases had no gene match. The CDR3 sequence is CASSRYPTSGGREDTQYF. The CDR3 nucleotides read TGTGCCAGCAGCCGATACCCGACTAGCGGGGGTAGGGAAGATACGCAGTATTTT.

CDR3 protein: CASSYRTYQETQYF. The DNA of the CDR3 is TGTGCCAGCAGCTACCGGACTTACCAAGAGACCCAGTACTTC. V and J are TRBV3-1 (or the pseudogene TRBV3-2) and TRBJ2-5; tentatively, D is TRBD2 (5 bases). V lost 5 bases to trimming and J lost 0 bases, with 10 bases between them. The germline CDR1 and CDR2 sequences are LGHDT and YNNKEL (reference sequence). This CDR3 is 14 amino acids long.

This sequence joins TRBV19 and TRBJ2-3, with 10 bases matching TRBD2. Looked up from germline, CDR1 is LNHDA and CDR2 is SQIVND (reference sequence). This CDR3 has 14 amino acids. The junction had 0 bases not matched to a gene; V was cut back by 5 bases and J by 1 base. CDR3 DNA: TGTGCCAGTAGTCTAGCGGGAGGCACAGATACGCAGTATTTT. As protein: CASSLAGGTDTQYF.

V usage is TRBV21-1 and J usage is TRBJ2-7; the table's D gene call, TRBD2, was not cross checked with the DNA. TRBV21-1 is annotated as a pseudogene. The CDR3 sequence is 17 residues long. The CDR3 reads CASSRGLAGVGPYEQYF. The CDR3 region has the DNA TGTGCCAGCAGCCGCGGACTAGCGGGAGTGGGGCCCTACGAGCAGTACTTC.

The rearrangement links TRBV5-6 to TRBJ2-1; possibly TRBD2 for D (5 bases). The V gene lost 0 bases and the J gene lost 9 bases, with 7 bases spanning the gap. Germline V gene lookup returns CDR1 SGHDT and CDR2 YYEEEE. The CDR3 is 12 amino acids. The CDR3 protein is CASSLGTPEQFF. The CDR3 region has the DNA TGTGCCAGCAGCTTGGGGACTCCTGAGCAGTTCTTC.

This chain uses TRBV4-2 with TRBJ1-1; D may be TRBD1 (5 bases). V dropped 3 bases and J dropped 8 bases, with 19 bases sitting between them. The length of the CDR3 is 15 residues. CDR1 and CDR2 (germline): LGHNA, YNFKEQ. This CDR3 reads CASSQPAGTPHEAFF. CDR3 DNA sequence: TGTGCCAGCAGCCAGCCTGCGGGGACGCCCCACGAAGCTTTCTTT.

This chain connects TRBV6-6 to TRBJ2-1; 12 positions agree with TRBD1. This CDR3 region has 15 residues. Germline V CDR1 and CDR2: MNHNY, SVGAGI (reference sequence). Unmatched junction bases numbered 2, after V lost 2 bases and J lost 6 bases. CDR3 loop: CASSYGTGGFNEQFF. CDR3 coding DNA: TGTGCCAGCAGTTACGGGACAGGGGGCTTCAATGAGCAGTTCTTC.

This sequence joins TRBV4-1 and TRBJ2-1; 11 bases align to TRBD2. Germline V gives CDR1 MGHRA, CDR2 YSYEKL. V dropped 5 bases and J dropped 8; count of bases not matched to a gene: 5. CDR3 length equals 14 residues. The CDR3 region has the DNA TGCGCCAGCAGCGAGACTAGCGGGATCTATGAGCAGTTCTTC. Protein product: CASSETSGIYEQFF.